These T cell receptor beta chains were read from a single sample in a study of T-cell memory formation after mild COVID-19. TCRdb passed the 5' RACE reads through MiXCR, listing each CDR3 protein once. The sample gives more than 15,000 distinct CDR3 sequences, approximately 23% of which show up once; 60% is in the top ten. Sequenced input: PBMCs or a T cell subset sorted from them (not recorded which). The receptors here all came from a man aged 18 to 35 who had mild COVID-19 (a few samples of this study predate the infection). Cell type and time point are not known. Each CDR3 is given with its conserved first and last residue.

TRBV7-9 | CASSGEGPGKRQYF
TRBV6-5 | CASSGGTGTGGSDEQFF
TRBV20-1 | CSARDGRKGVNQPQHF
TRBV9 | CASSPGQGAYEQYF
TRBV5-6 | CASSLARASRSGGETQYF
TRBV11-2 | CASSLVFVHSSYNEQFF
TRBV9 | CASSVGQGPAPLHF
TRBV4-3 | CASSPPLAKGQGRRGYGYTF
TRBV20-1 | CSARIAGSTDTQYF
TRBV12-3/TRBV12-4 | CASTPTGNSGANVLTF
TRBV30 | CAWNGGQYYGYTF
TRBV6-2/TRBV6-3 | CASSYPRKLAGGYNEQFF
TRBV7-8 | CASSLGPGINSNQPQHF
TRBV6-5 | CASSYRAQGATEAFF
TRBV6-6 | CASSPWGGTKGATQYF
TRBV4-1 | CASSHNRANEQFF
TRBV25-1 | CASSEWDFQETQYF
TRBV7-9 | CASTFGGGGYTF
TRBV20-1 | CSPRDRRSYEQYF
TRBV5-1 | CASSLEFPETQYF
TRBV4-2 | CASSQDGTSGYNEQFF
TRBV9 | CASSDSLFVPFSGNTIYF
TRBV7-9 | CASSDGQGADGYTF
TRBV6-5 | CASSFVPSDYGYTF
TRBV4-2 | CASSQGDWDGGLNEQFF
TRBV7-2 | CASSLVFGGDFAYEQYF
TRBV27 | CASSPRALLQETQYF
TRBV20-1 | CSARDPRSLEAFF
TRBV6-5 | CASSYANSWEPPEGYTF
TRBV4-3 | CASSQDLLGHLTDTQYF
TRBV12-5 | CASGLVVRGEVLNTEAFF
TRBV11-2 | CASSYLAGARKTQYF
TRBV4-2 | CASSQRLAIPYGYTF
TRBV10-3 | CAISESPDSGNTIYF
TRBV7-9 | CASSFSGGYYNEQFF